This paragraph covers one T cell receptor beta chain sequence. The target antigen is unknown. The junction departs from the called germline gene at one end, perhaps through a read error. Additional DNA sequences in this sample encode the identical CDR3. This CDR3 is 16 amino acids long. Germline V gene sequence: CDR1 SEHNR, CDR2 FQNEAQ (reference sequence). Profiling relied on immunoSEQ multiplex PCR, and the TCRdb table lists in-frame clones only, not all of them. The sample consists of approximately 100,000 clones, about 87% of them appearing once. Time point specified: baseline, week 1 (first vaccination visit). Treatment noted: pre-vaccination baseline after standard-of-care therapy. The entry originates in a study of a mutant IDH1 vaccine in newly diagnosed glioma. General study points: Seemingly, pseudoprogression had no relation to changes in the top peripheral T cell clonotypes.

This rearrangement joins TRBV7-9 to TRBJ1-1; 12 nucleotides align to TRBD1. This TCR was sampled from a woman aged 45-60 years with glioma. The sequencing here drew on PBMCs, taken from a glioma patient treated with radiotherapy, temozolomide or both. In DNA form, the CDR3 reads TGCGCCAGCAGCATGGGACAGGGGGCCTTGAACACTGAAGCTTTCTTT. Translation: CASSMGQGALNTEAFF.